Below are 21 T cell receptor beta chains sequenced from a single sample in a study of CD4 T cells in relation to SARS-CoV-2 and coronaviruses. Repertoires were generated with immunoSEQ multiplex PCR, while TCRdb's copy carries only in-frame clones and drops some. Of about 37,000 clones in the sample, approximately 83% were seen once. The specimen was memory CD4+ T cells from PBMCs. The origin of the receptors is an adult with COVID-19.

The chain uses TRBV25-1 and TRBJ2-7, with 11 bases aligning to TRBD1. V lost 1 base and J lost 0; bases outside the gene matches: 2. This CDR3 region has 16 residues. From germline, CDR1 is MGHDK and CDR2 SYGVNS. In DNA form, the CDR3 reads TGTGCCAGCAGTGAATCCGGGACAGGGGGCTCCTACGAGCAGTACTTC. It translates to CASSESGTGGSYEQYF.

This sequence joins TRBV6-5 and TRBJ1-2, with D uncertain. Germline lookup yields CDR1 MNHEY and CDR2 SVGAGI. V dropped 7 bases and J dropped 1 base, with 7 bases sitting between them. The CDR3 contains 12 residues. DNA of the CDR3: TGTGCCAGCACGGAGATTAACTATGGCTACACCTTC. Protein: CASTEINYGYTF.

The CDR3 region has the DNA TGTGCCAGCAGTGCCTTTACCGGGGAGCTGTTTTTT. Its translation: CASSAFTGELFF. J is TRBJ2-2 and V is TRBV28; unclear D gene. The germline V gene has CDR1 MDHEN and CDR2 SYDVKM. V was trimmed by 5 bases and J by 5 bases, leaving 6 bases between them. CDR3 length: 12 residues.

V and J are TRBV28 and TRBJ1-1; 7 bases agree with TRBD1. Trimming at V came to 3 bases and at J to 10 bases, leaving 8 bases not matched to a gene. The CDR3 spans 13 residues. Germline assignment: CDR1 MDHEN and CDR2 SYDVKM. In DNA, the CDR3 is TGTGCCAGCAGTTTTCCGTCGGCAGGGGGAGCTTTCTTT. Its protein is CASSFPSAGGAFF.

As regards this clone: A junction end diverges from the germline sequence, so it may reflect a read error. This sample also contains other DNA sequences that code for the same CDR3. The chain recombines TRBV19 with TRBJ2-3; 13 bases are shared with TRBD2. CDR1 LNHDA and CDR2 SQIVND come from the germline V gene (reference sequence). This CDR3 contains 16 residues. For the CDR3, the DNA is TGTGCCAGTAGTCTAGAGGGACTAGCGGGGACAGATACGCAGTATTTT. Its translation is CASSLEGLAGTDTQYF. Full variable domain (missing parts from reference TRBV19 and TRBJ2-3): DGGITQSPKYLFRKEGQNVTLSCEQNLNHDAMYWYRQDPGQGLRLIYYSQIVNDFQKGDIAEGYSVSREKKESFPLTVTSAQKNPTAFYLCASSLEGLAGTDTQYFGPGTRLTVL.

The chain combines TRBV30 with TRBJ2-7, with TRBD2 matching 9 bases. Germline V gene lookup returns CDR1 GTSNPN and CDR2 SVGIG (reference sequence). This CDR3 comprises 14 residues. Trimming removed 2 bases from V and 4 bases from J; junction bases left unmatched: 6. The CDR3, as DNA: TGTGCCTGGAGTCCGGCGACTAGCGGTTACGAGCAGTACTTC. This gives the protein CAWSPATSGYEQYF.

Concerning this clone itself: The junction shows a germline mismatch at one end, possibly a read error. The rearrangement uses TRBV6-6 and TRBJ2-7; a weak D match, TRBD2 (7 bases). CDR1 is MNHNY, CDR2 SVGAGI, per germline (reference sequence). CDR3 length: 13 residues. The CDR3, as DNA: TGTGCCAGCAGTTACGAGCCGGGGGGCGAGCTGTACTTC. Translated, it gives CASSYEPGGELYF.

V gene TRBV9 combines with J gene TRBJ2-1, with TRBD2 matching 12 bases. Per the germline V gene, CDR1 is SGDLS and CDR2 is YYNGEE. This CDR3 contains 15 residues. V was clipped by 3 bases and J by 6 bases; unmatched bases: 4. The CDR3 DNA reads as TGTGCCAGCAGCGCTAGCGGGAGGGCTTTCAATGAGCAGTTCTTC. Protein: CASSASGRAFNEQFF.

The V and J genes are TRBV7-5 and TRBJ1-1; the D call TRBD1 from the table was never checked on the DNA. TRBV7-5 is a recognized pseudogene. The CDR3 is 15 amino acids. The CDR3 region is CVRSPRQVGNTEAFF. The CDR3 DNA follows: TGTGTCAGAAGCCCCCGGCAGGTAGGTAACACTGAAGCTTTCTTT.

The chain is built from TRBV20-1 and TRBJ2-7, with 8 bases lining up with TRBD2. The CDR3 has 14 amino acids. V was pared by 3 bases and J by 5 bases, with 9 bases of the junction left unmatched. Germline V gene data show CDR1 as DFQATT and CDR2 as SNEGSKA (reference sequence). CDR3 coding DNA: TGCAGTGCTAGTGGAGGGACTAGTACGAACGAGCAGTACTTC. This codes for CSASGGTSTNEQYF.

The rearrangement uses TRBV2 and TRBJ2-5; the D gene could be TRBD1 or TRBD2 (5 bases each). The CDR3 extends over 13 amino acids. Between the trimmed V and J ends, which lost 8 bases and 5 bases, there was a span of 15 bases. CDR1 is SNHLY, CDR2 FYNNEI, per germline. As DNA, the CDR3 is TGTGCCAGCGGGGGTGAGGTTGGGGAGACCCAGTACTTC. The encoded protein is CASGGEVGETQYF.

The chain is built from TRBV16 and TRBJ2-1; D remains ambiguous. V was pared by 0 bases and J by 5 bases, with 8 bases between. The CDR3 sequence is 14 residues long. Germline CDR1 is KGHSY and CDR2 is FQNENV. CDR3 nucleotide sequence: TGTGCCAGCAGCCAATCATTACAAGACAATGAGCAGTTCTTC. It specifies CASSQSLQDNEQFF.

V and J are TRBV7-2 and TRBJ2-5, with TRBD2 matching over 7 bases. CDR1 and CDR2 from the germline V gene are SGHTA and FQGNSA. The CDR3 extends over 18 amino acids. The V gene end was trimmed by 4 bases and the J gene end by 6 bases; junction bases not matched to a gene: 20. The DNA for the CDR3 is TGTGCCAGCAGCTCGACCTCAGGACTAGTTCTAGAAGGGCAGACCCAGTACTTC. This codes for CASSSTSGLVLEGQTQYF.

V gene TRBV2 combines with J gene TRBJ2-2; TRBD2 might be the D (5 bases). V was pared by 8 bases and J by 2 bases, with 9 bases between. CDR1 and CDR2 from the germline V gene are SNHLY and FYNNEI. CDR3 length: 13 amino acids. Here the CDR3 reads CASESGNTGELFF. Written as DNA, the CDR3 is TGTGCCAGCGAAAGCGGTAACACCGGGGAGCTGTTTTTT. Looking up the rest from reference TRBV2 and TRBJ2-2 gives the full variable domain: EPEVTQTPSHQVTQMGQEVILRCVPISNHLYFYWYRQILGQKVEFLVSFYNNEISEKSEIFDDQFSVERPDGSNFTLKIRSTKLEDSAMYFCASESGNTGELFFGEGSRLTVL.

The CDR3 here is CASSLEYGYTF. CDR3 DNA sequence: TGTGCCAGCTCATTAGAGTATGGCTACACCTTC. V is TRBV2 and J is TRBJ1-2; D unclear. CDR3 length: 11 amino acids. Germline V gene sequence: CDR1 SNHLY, CDR2 FYNNEI. Trimming took off 8 bases at V and 5 bases at J, with 9 bases between the two ends.

This clone has just one count. The rearrangement uses TRBV9 and TRBJ2-7, with unresolved D. The V and J ends lost 1 base and 4 bases respectively, with 15 bases between them. This CDR3 has 15 amino acids. Per the germline V gene, CDR1 is SGDLS and CDR2 is YYNGEE. The CDR3 loop is CASSVQANPAYEQYF. CDR3 nucleotide sequence: TGTGCCAGCAGCGTACAAGCGAATCCTGCTTACGAGCAGTACTTC.

The CDR3 is CASSSPNRGTDEQYF. The CDR3 nucleotides read TGTGCCAGCAGTTCCCCGAACAGGGGAACCGACGAGCAGTACTTC. This chain uses TRBV6-1 with TRBJ2-7; 7 bases agree with TRBD1. The CDR3 sequence is 15 residues long. The germline V gene has CDR1 MNHNS and CDR2 SASEGT. The V gene end was trimmed by 5 bases and the J gene end by 5 bases; junction bases not matched to a gene: 12.

CDR3 DNA sequence: TGTGCCAGCAGGCCCGGGAGGAACAGCAATGAGCAGTTCTTC. It codes for CASRPGRNSNEQFF. The V gene is TRBV2, the J gene TRBJ2-1; 7 bases align to TRBD2. The J segment lost 6 bases and the V segment lost 6 bases, leaving 8 bases of the junction unmatched. The germline V gene has CDR1 SNHLY and CDR2 FYNNEI. There are 14 residues in the CDR3.

Only one count was recorded for this clone. The chain is built from TRBV12-3 or TRBV12-4 and TRBJ1-3; tentatively, D is TRBD1 (5 bases). This CDR3 is 13 amino acids long. Trimming removed 6 bases at V and 4 bases at J, with 10 bases between. This CDR3 reads CASRQGLGNTIYF. In DNA form, the CDR3 reads TGTGCCAGCAGGCAGGGTCTGGGAAACACCATATATTTT.

CDR3 nucleotide sequence: TGTGCCAGTAGTATAGACGATTATCAGCCCCAGCATTTT. Its translation is CASSIDDYQPQHF. V and J are TRBV19 and TRBJ1-5; D is unclear. This CDR3 has 13 residues. Germline CDR1 is LNHDA and CDR2 is SQIVND (reference sequence). Deletions cut 0 bases from V and 5 bases from J, with 5 bases between.

This clone has a handful of counts. The genes are TRBV30 and TRBJ1-3; no definite D call. Deletions cut 2 bases from V and 2 bases from J, with 7 bases between. Per the germline V gene, CDR1 is GTSNPN and CDR2 is SVGIG (reference sequence). The CDR3 length is 13 residues. Here the CDR3 DNA reads TGTGCCTGGAGTACCGCGGCTGGAAACACCATATATTTT. Translated: CAWSTAAGNTIYF. Full variable domain (remainder filled in from reference TRBV30 and TRBJ1-3): SQTIHQWPATLVQPVGSPLSLECTVEGTSNPNLYWYRQAAGRGLQLLFYSVGIGQISSEVPQNLSASRPQDRQFILSSKKLLLSDSGFYLCAWSTAAGNTIYFGEGSWLTVV.